This T cell receptor (beta chain) is from a study of Graves' ophthalmopathy and Graves' hyperthyroidism. For the study at large: Peripheral blood was gathered at the point of initial diagnosis, before any treatment started.

No donor had other autoimmune disease, uncontrolled infection, pregnancy or lactation. The sample holds many counts of this clonotype. The antigen remains unidentified. Broader study findings: Most thyroid clonotypes expanded beyond 0.001 frequency were also found in blood. Researchers report that a 13-signature model separated ophthalmopathy from stable hyperthyroidism, posting about 90% sensitivity and 65% to 82% specificity.

Investigators amplified TCR beta CDR3 regions from RNA transcripts. Scientists carried out first-round RT-PCR using HTBI primers and then a second-round multiplex PCR. TCRdb passed the multiplex PCR reads through MiXCR, listing each CDR3 protein once. Of approximately 500,000 distinct CDR3 sequences in the sample, approximately 15% are singletons; the top ten hold about a tenth. The TCR originated in a woman in her 30s with Graves' ophthalmopathy. Sequenced material: blood.

This CDR3 reads CASSPGVSHIQYF. Here the CDR3 DNA reads TGTGCCAGCAGTCCCGGGGTGTCGCACATTCAGTACTTC. The chain employs TRBV6-1 and TRBJ2-4; perhaps TRBD2 as D (5 bases). Germline assignment: CDR1 MNHNS and CDR2 SASEGT. The ends were cut back, 5 bases at V and 8 bases at J, with 13 bases in the middle. The length of the CDR3 is 13 residues.